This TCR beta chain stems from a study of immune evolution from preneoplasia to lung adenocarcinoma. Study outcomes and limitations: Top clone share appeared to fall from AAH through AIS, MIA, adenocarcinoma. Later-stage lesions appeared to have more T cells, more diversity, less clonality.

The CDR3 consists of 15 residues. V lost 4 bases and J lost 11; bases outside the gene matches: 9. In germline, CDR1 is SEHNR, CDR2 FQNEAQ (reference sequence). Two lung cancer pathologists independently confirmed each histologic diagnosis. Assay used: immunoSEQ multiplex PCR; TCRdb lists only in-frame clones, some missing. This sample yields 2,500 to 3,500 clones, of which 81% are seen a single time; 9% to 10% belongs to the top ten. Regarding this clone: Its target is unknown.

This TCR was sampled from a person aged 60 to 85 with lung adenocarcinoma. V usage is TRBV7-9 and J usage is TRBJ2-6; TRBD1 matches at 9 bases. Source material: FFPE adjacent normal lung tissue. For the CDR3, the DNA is TGTGCCAGCAGCTCCTCCTACGGGACAGGGCACGTCCTGACTTTC. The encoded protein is CASSSSYGTGHVLTF.